What follows describes a single T cell receptor beta chain. This CDR3 region has 11 residues. V was shortened by 6 bases and J by 10 bases, with 12 bases between the two germline ends. Germline CDR1 and CDR2: LNHDA and SQIVND (reference sequence). This entry comes from a study of cytomegalovirus exposure and HLA in healthy donors. Both 60 Vbeta primers and 13 Jbeta primers went into the PCR. Profiling relied on immunoSEQ multiplex PCR, and the TCRdb table lists in-frame clones only, not all of them. This table holds around 200,000 clones, more than 75% found once. The material sequenced was PBMCs. The chain joins TRBV19 to TRBJ1-2; maybe TRBD1 (5 bases). The receptor was derived from a man aged 35 to 55 in good health and CMV-seropositive. The chain's CDR3 is CASSLWDYYTF. CDR3 nucleotides: TGTGCCAGTAGCCTTTGGGACTACTACACCTTC.